The present TCR beta chain was sequenced within a study of OX40 agonist ivuxolimab in advanced cancers. Germline values: CDR1 ENHRY, CDR2 SYGVKD. V lost 3 bases to trimming and J lost 0 bases, with 0 bases between them. CDR3 length: 12 residues. Method: immunoSEQ multiplex PCR; TCRdb's copy keeps in-frame clones and lacks some. The sample contains tens of thousands of clones, 90% to 95% of which appear only once. The sequencing used CD4+ or CD8+ T cells sorted from blood, collected in a trial of the OX40 agonist ivuxolimab. This rearrangement joins TRBV10-3 to TRBJ1-3; D call uncertain. This sequence was found in an adult with an advanced solid tumor such as melanoma, head and neck, liver or kidney cancer. The CDR3 nucleotides are TGTGCCATCAGTGACTCTGGAAACACCATATATTTT. It encodes CAISDSGNTIYF.